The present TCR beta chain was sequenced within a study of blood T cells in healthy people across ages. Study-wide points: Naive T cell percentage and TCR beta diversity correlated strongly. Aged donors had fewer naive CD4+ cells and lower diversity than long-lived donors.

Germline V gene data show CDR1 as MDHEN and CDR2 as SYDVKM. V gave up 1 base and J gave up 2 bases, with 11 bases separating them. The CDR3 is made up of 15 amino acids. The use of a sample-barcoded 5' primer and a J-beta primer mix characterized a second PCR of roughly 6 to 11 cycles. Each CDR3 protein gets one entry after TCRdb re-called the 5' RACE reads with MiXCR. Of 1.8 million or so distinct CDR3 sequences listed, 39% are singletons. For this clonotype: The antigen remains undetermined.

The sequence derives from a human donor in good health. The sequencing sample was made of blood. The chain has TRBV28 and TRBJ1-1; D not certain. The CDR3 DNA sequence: TGTGCCAGCAGTTTATTGGGTGAGGGAAACACTGAAGCTTTCTTT. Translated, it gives CASSLLGEGNTEAFF.